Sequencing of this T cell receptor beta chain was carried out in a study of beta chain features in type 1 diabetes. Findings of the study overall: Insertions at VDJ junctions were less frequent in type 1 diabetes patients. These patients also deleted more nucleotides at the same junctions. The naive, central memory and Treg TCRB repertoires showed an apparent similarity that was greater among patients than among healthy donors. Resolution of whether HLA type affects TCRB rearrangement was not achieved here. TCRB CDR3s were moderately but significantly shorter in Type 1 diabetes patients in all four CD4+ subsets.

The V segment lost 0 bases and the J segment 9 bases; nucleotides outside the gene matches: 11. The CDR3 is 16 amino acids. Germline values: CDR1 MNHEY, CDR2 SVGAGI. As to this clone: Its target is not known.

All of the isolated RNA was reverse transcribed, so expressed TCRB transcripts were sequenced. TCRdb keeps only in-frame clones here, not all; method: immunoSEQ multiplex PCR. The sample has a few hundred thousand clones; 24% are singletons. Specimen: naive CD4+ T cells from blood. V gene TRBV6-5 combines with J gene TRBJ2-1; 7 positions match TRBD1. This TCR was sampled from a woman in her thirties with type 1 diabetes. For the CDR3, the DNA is TGTGCCAGCAGTTACTCGTTTCTACAGGGGCGGAGTGAGCAGTTCTTC. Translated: CASSYSFLQGRSEQFF.